Following are 5 T cell receptor beta chains from one sample sequenced in a study of blood T cell repertoires in COVID-19. TCRdb's copy holds only in-frame clones and misses some; the assay was immunoSEQ multiplex PCR. The profile covers approximately 150,000 clones, with approximately 88% appearing a single time and around 2.1% taken by the ten largest. The sample taken for sequencing was peripheral blood. These receptor sequences come from a man between 65 and 85 years old with acute or convalescent COVID-19.

This chain connects TRBV3-1 (or the pseudogene TRBV3-2) to TRBJ1-1; 12 positions agree with TRBD1. Germline assignment: CDR1 LGHDT and CDR2 YNNKEL (reference sequence). The trim removed 4 bases at V and 8 bases at J, leaving 14 bases unmatched. The CDR3 is 17 residues long. In nucleotides, the CDR3 is TGTGCCAGCAGCCCCGAAAAGATAGGGACAGGGGGCCGAGAAGCTTTCTTT. Protein: CASSPEKIGTGGREAFF.

The chain joins TRBV11-2 to TRBJ2-3; 13 bases align to TRBD2. This CDR3 spans 15 amino acids. V was pared by 5 bases and J by 4 bases, with 3 bases of the junction left unmatched. Per germline, CDR1 SGHAT and CDR2 FQNNGV. Here the CDR3 DNA reads TGTGCCAGCAGCAACGGACTAGCGGGGGCAGATACGCAGTATTTT. Its protein product is CASSNGLAGADTQYF.

The chain couples TRBV28 to TRBJ2-1; D gene ambiguous. V lost 3 bases and J lost 12, with 24 bases in between. Per the germline V gene, CDR1 is MDHEN and CDR2 is SYDVKM. CDR3 size: 16 residues. The CDR3 loop reads CASSFHVISIPTRQFF. As DNA, the CDR3 is TGTGCCAGCAGTTTTCACGTCATATCAATACCTACGAGGCAGTTCTTC.

In nucleotides, the CDR3 is TGTGCCAGCAGCCTTAACGACAGCGGGGGCTACACCTTC. It is translated as CASSLNDSGGYTF. This chain uses TRBV7-2 with TRBJ1-2; possibly TRBD1 for D (5 bases). Trimming stripped 5 bases from V and 8 bases from J, with 15 bases between. The length of the CDR3 is 13 residues. CDR1 SGHTA and CDR2 FQGNSA come from the germline V gene.

This rearrangement joins TRBV18 to TRBJ1-2; the match to TRBD1 covers 11 bases. Looked up from germline, CDR1 is KGHSH and CDR2 is LQKENI. V shed 3 bases and J 1 base; nucleotides not matched to a gene: 7. The length of the CDR3 is 17 residues. The CDR3 here is CASSPGTGGSLNYGYTF. CDR3 nucleotides: TGTGCCAGCTCACCGGGGACAGGGGGTTCCCTTAACTATGGCTACACCTTC.